The clone carrying this TCR beta chain was seen once. These data originate in a study of memory CD8 T cells in hepatitis C reinfection. Study-level background: After reinfection, a couple of primary-infection resolvers became chronically infected. Between 12 and 24 weeks after reinfection detection, late samples were drawn.

TCRdb's table, derived via immunoSEQ multiplex PCR, lists solely in-frame clones and lacks some. Seen here are just over 45,000 clones, nearly 90% observed once, and the top ten hold roughly 0.7%. Time point specified: late/post reinfection, 12 to 24 weeks after detection. No in vitro expansion preceded TCR sequencing of the sorted cells. Donors came from people who inject drugs enrolled in HEPCO, Canada. CDR1 is SGHVS, CDR2 FQNEAQ, per germline. V was cut by 4 bases and J by 2 bases, with 10 bases left in between. This CDR3 spans 14 amino acids. Sequenced: naive CD8+ T cells sorted from blood. The gene calls are TRBV7-8 and TRBJ2-3; TRBD2 might be the D (6 bases). This clonotype was obtained from a young man with hepatitis C virus infection. CDR3 in DNA: TGTGCCAGCAGCTCCATGGGACTCACAGATACGCAGTATTTT. The encoded protein is CASSSMGLTDTQYF.